This T cell receptor (beta chain) was recorded in a study of robustness of blood B and T cell sequencing (dated by TCRdb to the late 2010s). Regarding the research as a whole: The goal of the study was to figure out the amount of peripheral blood required to reliably characterize the TCRbeta and IgG repertoires of an individual. TCRbeta and IgG repertoires were quantified in each of the 10 or so independently drawn blood samples. Two replicate TCRbeta cDNA libraries were prepared from one shared RNA pool from a single 10 ml draw, serving as technical replicates. Points the paper makes about the study in general: Immediate fractionation was required for EDTA tubes, so the use of EDTA tubes in multi-site collections was limited. Evidence of cross-contamination, likely caused by batch processing, was seen in one pair of TCRbeta libraries, and the UMI-sequence pairs shared between the two libraries were removed. Pooling tubes did not increase the overlap of rare TCRbeta clonotypes, which implies that much larger blood volumes would be needed to capture rare TCRbeta clonotypes. Combining 3 or 4 tubes (roughly 28-45 ml blood) brought coverage of the top 10,000 TCRbeta clonotypes close to saturation. TCRbeta rarefaction curves did not fully plateau, suggesting under-sequencing or many low-abundance clonotypes. Across technical replicate libraries, about 95% of the top 10,000 TCRbeta clonotypes in one library were also found in the other. The 1,000 most abundant TCRbeta clonotypes from the pooled draws were detected in every single 10 ml sample.

The library was prepared using PCR. Reads for this sample came from an Illumina MiSeq. cDNA was synthesized with SMARTScribe reverse transcriptase and a 5' template-switch oligo that added a universal priming site. Each cDNA molecule was tagged by a 12-nucleotide random unique molecular identifier (UMI) carried on the template-switch oligo. During reverse transcription, TCRbeta transcripts were targeted by chain-specific reverse primers. Uracil DNA glycosylase treatment was used to remove residual template-switch adapters, and a Qiagen MinElute kit was used to purify the cDNA. The first PCR ran for about 20 cycles with KAPA HiFi HotStart ReadyMix and step-out primers, divided among four 50 microliter reactions. First-round PCR products were gel-purified before further amplification. Illumina Nextera adapters were attached in a second approximately 8-cycle PCR, after which libraries were purified and pooled. The UMI barcode for each TCRbeta molecule was captured by a 50-nucleotide 5' read. The authors' pipeline ran thus. Reads were grouped by UMI into consensus reads using the MIGEC toolkit. Forward and reverse consensus reads were merged with PEAR to produce final reads. A custom decontamination script removed identical UMI-sequence pairs shared across libraries, treating them as cross-sample contamination. V(D)J assignment and CDR3 extraction were performed with MIGMAP, a wrapper around IgBLAST. A TCR clonotype was defined as sharing the same V gene, J gene and CDR3 amino acid sequence, and CDR1 and CDR2 were not sequenced. The public sequencing data were trimmed at Q25 with fastp and processed into clonotypes with MiXCR by TCRdb, which kept only in-frame beta chains. Identical CDR3 proteins give one entry, which carries the most common genes and DNA. Here the V and J calls rest on TCRdb's processing, not on the authors' analysis. The sample contains some 1,600 distinct CDR3 sequences, under 70% of them found a single time. The ten most abundant clones make up about 40% of the sample.

mRNA, which captures expressed receptors, was used instead of genomic DNA for quantification of TCRbeta repertoires. Without any cell sorting, leukocytes from the buffy coat were collected into Trizol, and RNA was extracted using the Direct-zol RNA MiniPrep Plus kit. To separate plasma, buffy coat and red blood cells, the EDTA blood tubes were centrifuged right away at 4 degrees C. Relative to germline, V is 2 bases shorter and J is 2 bases shorter, with 0 bases between their ends. CDR1 is given as GTSNPN and CDR2 as SVGIG, both from the germline V gene (reference sequence). Counted from cysteine to phenylalanine, this CDR3 has 10 amino acids. The read is trimmed to its CDR3 DNA, 30 bases read in frame from base 1. This clonotype was seen only a few times. Its antigen is unknown. Base qualities are not recorded, but no much larger clone differs from it by a single base.

The rearranged chain carries TRBV30 and TRBJ1-2, with no D gene named confidently. The sequence came from a human donor in good health. The sequencing input was peripheral blood. At the DNA level, the sequence is TGTGCCTGGAGTAACTATGGCTACACCTTC. Its coded protein is CAWSNYGYTF.